The rows below give T cell receptor beta chains drawn from one sample of a study of long-term antiretroviral therapy in people with HIV. Some clones are missing from TCRdb's copy, which holds only in-frame ones; the method was immunoSEQ multiplex PCR. The repertoire holds some 25,000 clones, with roughly 80% as singletons. Sequencing was performed on unsorted PBMCs, taken 3 years after starting antiretroviral therapy. The receptors come from a man aged 35-49 years with HIV. The CDR3 runs from the conserved cysteine through the conserved F or W. Fields, in order: J gene, clone size, D gene, V gene, CDR3 protein, CDR3 DNA. A D gene is named only where the DNA matches it firmly. Expanded clones are given a class, and other clones once, few, many or no size at all.

>TRBJ2-7|few|TRBD1|TRBV7-9
CASSTNRDRTYEQYF
TGTGCCAGCAGCACAAACCGGGACAGGACCTACGAGCAGTACTTC
>TRBJ2-1|.|.|TRBV19
CASSWRAQSYNEQFF
TGTGCCAGTAGTTGGCGGGCGCAATCCTACAATGAGCAGTTCTTC
>TRBJ2-5|few|TRBD2|TRBV4-3
CASSQTGLAGETQYF
TGCGCCAGCAGCCAAACGGGACTAGCGGGAGAGACCCAGTACTTC
>TRBJ2-7|once|.|TRBV6-6
CASSWEDRTFYEQYF
TGTGCCAGCAGTTGGGAGGACAGGACCTTCTACGAGCAGTACTTC
>TRBJ1-2|.|.|TRBV10-2
CASSVDSGYGYTF
TGCGCCAGCAGTGTGGACAGTGGGTATGGCTACACCTTC
>TRBJ2-1|.|TRBD2|TRBV2
CASSEPGTSGSEQFF
TGTGCCAGCAGTGAACCCGGGACTAGCGGGAGTGAGCAGTTCTTC
>TRBJ2-7|once|.|TRBV5-4
CASSLRQPAYEQYF
TGTGCCAGCAGCTTGAGACAGCCAGCCTACGAGCAGTACTTC
>TRBJ2-3|.|TRBD2|TRBV5-6
CASSLAGGPDTQYF
TGTGCCAGCAGCTTAGCGGGGGGGCCAGATACGCAGTATTTT
>TRBJ1-2|.|TRBD1|TRBV6-5
CASRRGQTNYGYTF
TGTGCCAGCAGGCGGGGACAGACTAACTATGGCTACACCTTC
>TRBJ2-1|.|TRBD1|TRBV10-3
CAISQTGGLDNEQFF
TGTGCCATCAGCCAGACAGGGGGCCTTGACAATGAGCAGTTCTTC
>TRBJ1-5|.|.|TRBV19
CASSDSAQPQHF
TGTGCCAGTAGTGACAGTGCTCAGCCCCAGCATTTT
>TRBJ2-7|once|.|TRBV7-3
CASSLTGQPAVYEQYF
TGTGCCAGCAGCTTAACTGGGCAGCCGGCGGTCTACGAGCAGTACTTC
>TRBJ1-4|.|TRBD1|TRBV6-5
CASRPGTANEKLFF
TGTGCCAGCAGACCCGGGACAGCTAATGAAAAACTGTTTTTT
>TRBJ1-5|few|TRBD1|TRBV2
CASSGQGSNQPQHF
TGTGCCAGCAGTGGACAGGGATCCAATCAGCCCCAGCATTTT
>TRBJ2-5|.|.|TRBV30
CAWSVVGVETQYF
TGTGCCTGGAGTGTAGTCGGGGTAGAGACCCAGTACTTC
>TRBJ2-2|.|TRBD2|TRBV27
CASRPLAGGNTGELFF
TGTGCCAGCAGGCCACTAGCGGGAGGTAACACCGGGGAGCTGTTTTTT
>TRBJ2-7|.|.|TRBV4-2
CASSQERTPSYEQYF
TGTGCCAGCAGCCAAGAACGGACTCCCTCCTACGAGCAGTACTTC
>TRBJ2-3|.|.|TRBV7-9
CASSLGGRDTQYF
TGTGCCAGCAGCTTAGGCGGGCGGGATACGCAGTATTTT
>TRBJ1-1|.|.|TRBV5-1
CASSRRDTEAFF
TGCGCCAGCAGTAGAAGGGACACTGAAGCTTTCTTT
>TRBJ1-4|.|.|TRBV5-8
CASSLGATNEKLFF
TGTGCCAGCAGCTTGGGGGCAACTAATGAAAAACTGTTTTTT
>TRBJ2-7|.|.|TRBV7-9
CASTSGEGAHEQYF
TGTGCCAGCACCTCCGGGGAAGGGGCCCACGAGCAGTACTTC
>TRBJ1-2|.|TRBD1|TRBV29-1
CSGQSLDRGNGYTF
TGCAGCGGACAATCTTTGGACAGGGGCAATGGCTACACCTTC
>TRBJ2-1|few|.|TRBV7-9
CASSTHNEQFF
TGTGCCAGCAGTACGCATAATGAGCAGTTCTTC
>TRBJ2-7|once|TRBD1|TRBV5-6
CASSLVGQSYEQYF
TGTGCCAGCAGCTTAGTGGGACAGTCCTACGAGCAGTACTTC
>TRBJ1-5|.|.|TRBV15
CATSRAAAVHQPQHF
TGTGCCACCAGCAGAGCCGCGGCGGTCCATCAGCCCCAGCATTTT
>TRBJ2-1|.|.|TRBV6-1
CASSEDLLREFF
TGTGCCAGCAGTGAGGACTTATTGAGAGAGTTCTTC
>TRBJ1-6|.|.|TRBV9
CASSVDSDYNSPLHF
TGTGCCAGCAGCGTAGACAGTGACTATAATTCACCCCTCCACTTT
>TRBJ2-1|.|TRBD1|TRBV19
CASSIGIGQGDYNEQFF
TGTGCCAGTAGTATAGGAATAGGACAGGGTGACTACAATGAGCAGTTCTTC
>TRBJ2-2|.|TRBD2|TRBV7-7
CASSAGTSGGKTGELFF
TGTGCCAGCAGCGCCGGGACTAGCGGGGGTAAAACCGGGGAGCTGTTTTTT
>TRBJ2-7|.|TRBD1|TRBV7-7
CASSERGRTGDYEQYF
TGTGCTAGCAGCGAGAGAGGCAGGACAGGGGACTACGAGCAGTACTTC
>TRBJ1-2|.|.|TRBV29-1
CSVIGGHRYGYTF
TGCAGCGTGATTGGGGGGCATCGATATGGCTACACCTTC
>TRBJ1-6|few|.|TRBV18
CASSPLDSEAAPLHF
TGTGCCAGCTCACCGCTCGACAGCGAGGCGGCACCCCTCCACTTT
>TRBJ2-7|.|.|TRBV28
CASTRTSYEQYF
TGTGCCAGCACACGGACCTCCTACGAGCAGTACTTC
>TRBJ2-6|.|.|TRBV18
CASSPSSAGSNVLTF
TGTGCCAGCTCACCAAGTTCGGCAGGGTCTAACGTCCTGACTTTC
>TRBJ2-7|few|.|TRBV5-6
CASSLHRVYSYEQYF
TGTGCCAGCAGCTTGCACAGGGTATACTCCTACGAGCAGTACTTC
>TRBJ1-6|few|.|TRBV5-7
CASRAIRGPLHF
TGTGCCAGCAGAGCCATACGGGGCCCCCTCCACTTT
>TRBJ1-2|few|.|TRBV7-8
CASSIGTENYGYTF
TGTGCCAGCAGCATCGGGACGGAAAACTATGGCTACACCTTC
>TRBJ2-1|.|.|TRBV21-1
CASSGWTDFNEQFF
TGTGCCAGCAGCGGATGGACAGACTTCAATGAGCAGTTCTTC
>TRBJ1-2|few|.|TRBV15
CATSRPLTGSGYTF
TGTGCCACCAGCAGACCCTTAACGGGGTCGGGCTACACCTTC